These 15 T cell receptor beta chains were all obtained from the same sample, sequenced in a study of T cells in Graves' hyperthyroidism and ophthalmopathy. RNA transcripts were the template for amplifying TCR beta CDR3 regions. First-round RT-PCR of the TCR CDR3 relied on the HTBI primer set. Each CDR3 protein gets one entry after TCRdb re-called the multiplex PCR reads with MiXCR. This table has under 300,000 distinct CDR3 sequences, about 14% appearing once. Sequencing input: blood. The origin of the receptors is a woman in her thirties with Graves' hyperthyroidism that later progressed to Graves' ophthalmopathy.

This clonotype was picked up one time. The J gene is TRBJ2-1, the V gene TRBV4-3; 8 positions agree with TRBD2. J lost 4 bases, V lost 0 bases, and 5 bases had no gene match. CDR1 and CDR2 from the germline V gene are LGHNA and YSLEER. The CDR3 contains 16 residues. CDR3 sequence (DNA): TGCGCCAGCAGCCAAGATCGACTAGCGCCATACAATGAGCAGTTCTTC. As protein: CASSQDRLAPYNEQFF.

This clonotype was observed a few times. The V call is TRBV5-4, the J call TRBJ2-3; no clear D. The germline CDR1 and CDR2 sequences are SGHNT and YYREEE (reference sequence). V was shortened by 4 bases and J by 0 bases, with 15 bases between the two germline ends. The CDR3 has 16 residues. This chain's CDR3 is CASSPPARYSTDTQYF. In nucleotides, the CDR3 is TGTGCCAGCAGCCCCCCGGCAAGATATAGCACAGATACGCAGTATTTT. Full variable domain (outside the CDR3, taken from reference TRBV5-4 and TRBJ2-3): ETGVTQSPTHLIKTRGQQVTLRCSSQSGHNTVSWYQQALGQGPQFIFQYYREEENGRGNFPPRFSGLQFPNYSSELNVNALELDDSALYLCASSPPARYSTDTQYFGPGTRLTVL.

This clonotype has ten or more counts. CDR3 DNA: TGTGCCAGCAGTTTATGGGACGGGGAGACCCAGTACTTC. Protein: CASSLWDGETQYF. The V gene is TRBV7-3, the J gene TRBJ2-5; D is perhaps TRBD1 or TRBD2 (5 bases each). Germline values: CDR1 SGHTA, CDR2 FQGTGA. Deletions cut 6 bases from V and 5 bases from J, with 13 bases between. The CDR3 has 13 amino acids.

This clonotype was found many times. The chain links TRBV20-1 to TRBJ2-7; 8 bases are a match to TRBD2. The V gene's germline CDR1 is DFQATT and CDR2 SNEGSKA (reference sequence). V lost 0 bases and J lost 6; bases outside the gene matches: 7. There are 14 residues in the CDR3. Here the CDR3 reads CSARDPSGYGEQYF. DNA of the CDR3: TGCAGTGCTAGAGATCCTAGCGGGTACGGCGAGCAGTACTTC.

At least ten counts were recorded for this clonotype. The rearrangement uses TRBV7-2 and TRBJ2-2; D is undetermined. The CDR3 runs 15 residues. The germline CDR1 and CDR2 sequences are SGHTA and FQGNSA. V was shortened by 5 bases and J by 6 bases, with 16 bases between the two germline ends. As DNA, the CDR3 is TGTGCCAGCAGCCCCCCCGCCACAGTGTCCGGGGAGCTGTTTTTT. Protein product: CASSPPATVSGELFF.

In its sample, this clonotype was seen many times. The J gene is TRBJ2-3, the V gene TRBV29-1; no definite D call. CDR1 and CDR2 from the germline V gene are SQVTM and ANQGSEA. CDR3 size: 11 residues. V was shortened by 8 bases and J by 2 bases, with 8 bases between the two germline ends. This CDR3 is CSSFITDTQYF. The DNA for the CDR3 is TGCAGCTCCTTTATCACAGATACGCAGTATTTT.

The chain recombines TRBV2 with TRBJ2-1, with D possibly being TRBD1 (6 bases). Germline V gene lookup returns CDR1 SNHLY and CDR2 FYNNEI. Deletions cut 2 bases from V and 8 bases from J, with 22 bases between. The CDR3 is 17 residues long. The chain's CDR3 is CASSEPLVGDTYDEQFF. The CDR3 region has the DNA TGTGCCAGCAGTGAACCTTTGGTAGGGGACACGTACGATGAGCAGTTCTTC.

The V and J genes are TRBV6-2 or TRBV6-3 and TRBJ2-7, with 14 bases that match TRBD2. There are 15 residues in the CDR3. V lost 5 bases, J lost 7 bases, and 7 bases stayed unmatched. In germline, CDR1 is MNHEY, CDR2 SVGEGT. In DNA form, the CDR3 reads TGTGCCAGCAGTGGGACTAGCGGGAGTAGGCGGGAGCAGTACTTC. Translation gives CASSGTSGSRREQYF.

There are many counts of this clonotype. This rearrangement joins TRBV18 to TRBJ1-1; possibly TRBD1 for D (5 bases). V dropped 3 bases and J dropped 1 base, with 9 bases sitting between them. The CDR3 has 14 residues. Germline V gene lookup returns CDR1 KGHSH and CDR2 LQKENI. CDR3 region: CASSPPGPNTEAFF. The DNA for the CDR3 is TGTGCCAGCTCACCCCCGGGACCGAACACTGAAGCTTTCTTT.

This clonotype has just a few counts. The V call is TRBV20-1, the J call TRBJ2-7; D remains ambiguous. This CDR3 has 12 amino acids. Germline CDR1 reads DFQATT; CDR2 reads SNEGSKA (reference sequence). Deletions cut 3 bases from V and 5 bases from J, with 11 bases between. The CDR3 DNA is TGCAGTGCTAGGTGGCAGAACCACGAGCAGTACTTC. This sequence encodes CSARWQNHEQYF.

This clonotype was detected ten times or more. V usage is TRBV4-3 and J usage is TRBJ2-1; 9 nucleotides match TRBD2. Germline V CDR1 and CDR2: LGHNA, YSLEER. With V trimmed by 0 bases and J by 0 bases, 0 bases remained unmatched. CDR3 size: 16 residues. The CDR3 is CASSQEAGGSYNEQFF. Written as DNA, the CDR3 is TGCGCCAGCAGCCAAGAAGCGGGGGGCTCCTACAATGAGCAGTTCTTC.

This chain uses TRBV5-1 with TRBJ2-7, with 9 bases that match TRBD1. Trimming cost V 4 bases and J 2 bases; bases outside gene matches: 4. The CDR3 runs 14 residues. Germline loops: CDR1 SGHRS, CDR2 YFSETQ. The CDR3 here is CASSHGTGTYEQYF. CDR3 bases: TGCGCCAGCAGCCACGGGACAGGGACCTACGAGCAGTACTTC.

This clonotype was observed many times. J is TRBJ2-5 and V is TRBV2; D ambiguous. Trimming shortened V by 4 bases and J by 7 bases, and 10 bases separated the two germline ends. The CDR3 totals 12 residues. Germline V CDR1 and CDR2: SNHLY, FYNNEI. CDR3 bases: TGTGCCAGCAGTGGGGCGTCGGGGACCCAGTACTTC. This encodes CASSGASGTQYF.

At least ten counts were recorded for this clonotype. The V call is TRBV12-5, the J call TRBJ2-3; TRBD2 matches at 11 bases. V trimming: 7 bases; J trimming: 0 bases; junction bases outside the gene matches: 3. Germline CDR1 is LGHNT and CDR2 is FRNRAP. CDR3 length: 15 residues. CDR3 DNA: TGTGCTAGTGCCTTAGCGGGAGGGAGCACAGATACGCAGTATTTT. Translated, it gives CASALAGGSTDTQYF.

This clonotype turned up a few times. This CDR3 is CASRGTILEQYF. The CDR3 bases are TGTGCCAGCAGAGGGACAATTCTCGAGCAGTACTTC. The V gene is TRBV6-1, the J gene TRBJ2-7, with a weak D call TRBD1 (6 bases). Per the germline V gene, CDR1 is MNHNS and CDR2 is SASEGT. Trimming pared 6 bases from V and 6 bases from J, leaving 12 bases between. The CDR3 totals 12 residues.